The next 18 T cell receptor beta chains were all read from a single sample in a study of T cell repertoires in cytomegalovirus infection. TCRdb independently ran MiXCR on the reads; one entry per CDR3 protein. This repertoire shows fewer than 850,000 distinct CDR3 sequences, just under 30% found once; its top ten account for around 13%. Their antigens are not known. Source: cultured CD8+ T cells from PBMCs, taken from culture after CMV antigen stimulation. The source of these receptors is a human donor in good health (CMV status not recorded). Some clones in this sample may be carry-over from other donors' samples.

In its sample, this clonotype was seen many times. The chain joins TRBV11-2 to TRBJ2-2; TRBD2 aligns across 7 bases. J was trimmed by 1 base and V by 5 bases; bases with no gene match: 13. CDR3 length equals 18 residues. CDR1 is SGHAT and CDR2 is FQNNGV in the germline V gene. This chain's CDR3 is CASSPSLVVAGNTGELFF. The CDR3 bases are TGTGCCAGCAGCCCCAGCCTCGTGGTAGCGGGGAACACCGGGGAGCTGTTTTTT.

This chain joins TRBV27 and TRBJ1-5; D unclear. The V end lost 3 bases, the J end lost 5 bases, and 11 bases lay between the germline ends. Per the germline V gene, CDR1 is MNHEY and CDR2 is SMNVEV (reference sequence). The CDR3 has 14 amino acids. In nucleotides, the CDR3 is TGTGCCAGCAGTTTCGGTGTGCCCCATCAGCCCCAGCATTTT. Its translation is CASSFGVPHQPQHF.

The sample holds a few counts of this clonotype. The chain recombines TRBV10-1 with TRBJ2-5; 7 nucleotides agree with TRBD1. Per germline, CDR1 WNHNN and CDR2 SYGVQD (reference sequence). Trimming at V came to 3 bases and at J to 1 base, leaving 5 bases not matched to a gene. There are 15 residues in the CDR3. CDR3 amino acids: CASSEEGASQETQYF. The CDR3, as DNA: TGCGCCAGCAGTGAAGAGGGGGCGAGCCAAGAGACCCAGTACTTC.

CDR3 region: CASSYNEFGTEAFF. CDR3 sequence (DNA): TGTGCCAGCAGTTATAATGAGTTTGGGACTGAAGCTTTCTTT. The V and J genes are TRBV6-5 and TRBJ1-1; D gene unclear. The V gene lost 3 bases and the J gene lost 5 bases, with 13 bases spanning the gap. From germline, CDR1 is MNHEY and CDR2 SVGAGI. The CDR3 contains 14 residues.

The chain recombines TRBV2 with TRBJ2-3; 9 nucleotides agree with TRBD1. Per the germline V gene, CDR1 is SNHLY and CDR2 is FYNNEI. This CDR3 spans 15 amino acids. Losses at the gene ends were 6 bases for V and 3 bases for J; bases not matched to a gene: 7. The chain's CDR3 is CASRNTGGSTDTQYF. CDR3 in DNA: TGTGCCAGCAGGAATACAGGGGGCTCGACAGATACGCAGTATTTT. The full variable domain, completed using reference TRBV2 and TRBJ2-3, is EPEVTQTPSHQVTQMGQEVILRCVPISNHLYFYWYRQILGQKVEFLVSFYNNEISEKSEIFDDQFSVERPDGSNFTLKIRSTKLEDSAMYFCASRNTGGSTDTQYFGPGTRLTVL.

The chain links TRBV20-1 to TRBJ1-1, with D possibly being TRBD1 (5 bases). Trimming removed 7 bases at V and 4 bases at J, with 13 bases between. This CDR3 comprises 12 residues. The germline V gene encodes CDR1 DFQATT and CDR2 SNEGSKA (reference sequence). CDR3 loop: CSGRGVRTEAFF. As DNA, the CDR3 is TGCAGTGGTCGGGGGGTTCGCACTGAAGCTTTCTTT.

The rearrangement joins TRBV25-1 to TRBJ2-3, with D unresolved. The CDR3 spans 13 residues. Per the germline V gene, CDR1 is MGHDK and CDR2 is SYGVNS. The V gene lost 3 bases and the J gene lost 6 bases, with 10 bases spanning the gap. The CDR3 protein is CASSDAPEDTQYF. The CDR3 nucleotides are TGTGCCAGCAGTGACGCGCCAGAGGATACGCAGTATTTT. Filled out from reference TRBV25-1 and TRBJ2-3, the complete variable domain reads EADIYQTPRYLVIGTGKKITLECSQTMGHDKMYWYQQDPGMELHLIHYSYGVNSTEKGDLSSESTVSRIRTEHFPLTLESARPSHTSQYLCASSDAPEDTQYFGPGTRLTVL.

CDR3 protein: CASSWDPGTEAFF. The CDR3 nucleotides are TGTGCCAGCAGTTGGGACCCCGGGACTGAAGCTTTCTTT. The chain uses TRBV27 and TRBJ1-1; TRBD1 is a possible D gene (5 bases). Trimming pared 4 bases from V and 5 bases from J, leaving 11 bases between. The CDR3 totals 13 residues. From germline, CDR1 is MNHEY and CDR2 SMNVEV (reference sequence).

In its sample, this clonotype was seen a few times. The chain links TRBV24-1 to TRBJ2-5, with TRBD1 matching over 7 bases. Looked up from germline, CDR1 is KGHDR and CDR2 is SFDVKD. This CDR3 has 14 amino acids. Losses at the gene ends were 6 bases for V and 1 base for J; bases not matched to a gene: 4. The CDR3 DNA follows: TGTGCCACCAGTCCCAGGGGGAGCCAAGAGACCCAGTACTTC. Translation: CATSPRGSQETQYF.

V usage is TRBV2 and J usage is TRBJ2-7; 9 bases are a match to TRBD1. Trimming took 7 bases from V and 1 from J; bases not matched to a gene: 8. This CDR3 comprises 15 residues. CDR1 SNHLY and CDR2 FYNNEI come from the germline V gene. CDR3 region: CASIRQGDISYEQYF. CDR3 nucleotides: TGTGCCAGCATTCGACAGGGGGATATATCCTACGAGCAGTACTTC. Variable domain in full (rest from reference TRBV2 and TRBJ2-7): EPEVTQTPSHQVTQMGQEVILRCVPISNHLYFYWYRQILGQKVEFLVSFYNNEISEKSEIFDDQFSVERPDGSNFTLKIRSTKLEDSAMYFCASIRQGDISYEQYFGPGTRLTVT.

The rearrangement links TRBV28 to TRBJ2-1; 8 nucleotides agree with TRBD2. CDR1 MDHEN and CDR2 SYDVKM come from the germline V gene. CDR3 length equals 14 residues. V gave up 7 bases and J gave up 3 bases; unmatched junction bases: 5. In DNA form, the CDR3 reads TGTGCCAGCACCCTAGCGGGTTTCTACAATGAGCAGTTCTTC. The encoded protein is CASTLAGFYNEQFF. Supplemented by reference TRBV28 and TRBJ2-1, the full variable domain reads DVKVTQSSRYLVKRTGEKVFLECVQDMDHENMFWYRQDPGLGLRLIYFSYDVKMKEKGDIPEGYSVSREKKERFSLILESASTNQTSMYLCASTLAGFYNEQFFGPGTRLTVL.

This clonotype was found a few times. This rearrangement joins TRBV9 to TRBJ1-1; the match to TRBD1 covers 12 bases. Germline assignment: CDR1 SGDLS and CDR2 YYNGEE. This CDR3 has 18 residues. V shed 3 bases, J shed 3 bases, and the junction held 12 bases outside the gene matches. CDR3 bases: TGTGCCAGCAGCGGACGGATAGGGACAGGGGGCTCCGACACTGAAGCTTTCTTT. Protein product: CASSGRIGTGGSDTEAFF.

The chain carries TRBV20-1 and TRBJ2-7; D possibly matches TRBD1 or TRBD2 (6 bases each). This CDR3 contains 11 residues. The V gene's germline CDR1 is DFQATT and CDR2 SNEGSKA (reference sequence). V shed 0 bases and J shed 9 bases, with 9 bases lying between them. The CDR3 DNA reads TGCAGTGCTAGAGATGGAGGGGGGCAGTACTTC. Protein: CSARDGGGQYF.

There are a few counts of this clonotype. The chain has TRBV5-6 and TRBJ1-2; D ambiguous. Germline-derived CDR1 and CDR2 are SGHDT and YYEEEE. The CDR3 spans 16 residues. Trimming stripped 4 bases from V and 0 bases from J, with 16 bases between. The CDR3, as DNA: TGTGCCAGCAGCGCTCGGTGGGGTACAACTAACTATGGCTACACCTTC. Its protein is CASSARWGTTNYGYTF.

Of note for this clonotype: With a much larger clone just one base away, this may be a read error. The chain joins TRBV7-8 to TRBJ1-5, with 12 bases fitting TRBD1. Trimming at V came to 4 bases and at J to 6 bases, leaving 4 bases not matched to a gene. Germline-derived CDR1 and CDR2 are SGHVS and FQNEAQ. The CDR3 has 15 residues. CDR3 loop: CASSSGTGGGQPQHF. CDR3 coding DNA: TGTGCCAGCAGCTCCGGGACAGGGGGCGGTCAGCCCCAGCATTTT.

The rearrangement joins TRBV27 to TRBJ1-1, with 10 bases fitting TRBD1. The V segment lost 5 bases and the J segment 3 bases; nucleotides outside the gene matches: 9. The germline V gene encodes CDR1 MNHEY and CDR2 SMNVEV (reference sequence). The CDR3 length is 16 residues. The CDR3 loop is CASSGTGVRIDTEAFF. The DNA of the CDR3 is TGTGCCAGCAGTGGGACAGGGGTGAGAATTGACACTGAAGCTTTCTTT.

CDR3 in amino acids: CASSLPGSTEAFF. Here the CDR3 DNA reads TGTGCCAGCAGTCTCCCAGGGAGCACTGAAGCTTTCTTT. The V call is TRBV28, the J call TRBJ1-1, with D possibly matching TRBD1 (5 bases). This CDR3 comprises 13 residues. Trimming left V 5 bases short and J 4 bases short, with 11 bases between. Looked up from germline, CDR1 is MDHEN and CDR2 is SYDVKM.

This clonotype showed up just once. The rearrangement links TRBV7-9 to TRBJ2-7, with D possibly matching TRBD1 (6 bases). Trimming cost V 4 bases and J 6 bases, with 10 bases left between them. Germline V CDR1 and CDR2: SEHNR, FQNEAQ (reference sequence). This CDR3 region has 12 residues. CDR3 DNA sequence: TGTGCCAGCAGCTCGGACAGACCCGAGCAGTACTTC. Translating it yields CASSSDRPEQYF.